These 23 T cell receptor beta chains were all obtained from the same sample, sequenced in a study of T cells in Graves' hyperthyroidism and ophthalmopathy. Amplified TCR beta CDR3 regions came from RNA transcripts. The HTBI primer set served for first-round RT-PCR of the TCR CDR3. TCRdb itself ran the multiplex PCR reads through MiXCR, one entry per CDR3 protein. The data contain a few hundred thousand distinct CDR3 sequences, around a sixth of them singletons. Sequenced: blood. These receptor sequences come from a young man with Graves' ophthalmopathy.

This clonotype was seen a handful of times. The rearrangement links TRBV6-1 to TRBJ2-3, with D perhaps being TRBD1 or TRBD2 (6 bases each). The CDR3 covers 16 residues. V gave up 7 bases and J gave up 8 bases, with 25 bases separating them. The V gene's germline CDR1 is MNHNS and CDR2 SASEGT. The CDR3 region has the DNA TGTGCCAGCATCCACAGACTCGGGGGCCCCAGGGGTACGCAGTATTTT. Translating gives CASIHRLGGPRGTQYF.

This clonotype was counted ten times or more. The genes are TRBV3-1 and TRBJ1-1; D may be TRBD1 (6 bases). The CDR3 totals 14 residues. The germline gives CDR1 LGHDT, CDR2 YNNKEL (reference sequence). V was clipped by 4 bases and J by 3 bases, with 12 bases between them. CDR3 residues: CASSPRGRDTEAFF. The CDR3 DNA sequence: TGTGCCAGCAGCCCCCGGGGGCGGGACACTGAAGCTTTCTTT.

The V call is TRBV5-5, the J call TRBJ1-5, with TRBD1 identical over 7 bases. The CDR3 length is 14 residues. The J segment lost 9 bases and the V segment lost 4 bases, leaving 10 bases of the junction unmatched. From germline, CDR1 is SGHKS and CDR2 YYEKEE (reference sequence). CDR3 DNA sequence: TGTGCCAGCAGCCCAGGGGGTGGTAAGAGGCCCCAGCATTTT. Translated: CASSPGGGKRPQHF.

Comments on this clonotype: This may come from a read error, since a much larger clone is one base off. The CDR3 bases are TGTGTCAGCAGCTTAGGCCTTAACAGGGGTGCCCCTGAAGCTTTCTTT. Residues: CVSSLGLNRGAPEAFF. This chain links TRBV13 with TRBJ1-1; 7 bases align to TRBD1. Germline CDR1 is PRHDT and CDR2 is FYEKMQ (reference sequence). CDR3 length: 16 residues.

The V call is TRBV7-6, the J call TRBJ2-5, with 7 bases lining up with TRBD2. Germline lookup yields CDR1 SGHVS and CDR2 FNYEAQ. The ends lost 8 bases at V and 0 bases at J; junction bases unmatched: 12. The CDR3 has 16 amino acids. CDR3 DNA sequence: TGTGCCAGCCATTCAACCCCGGGGGGATACCAAGAGACCCAGTACTTC. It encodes CASHSTPGGYQETQYF. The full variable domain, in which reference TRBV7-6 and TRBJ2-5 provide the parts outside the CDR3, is GAGVSQSPRYKVTKRGQDVALRCDPISGHVSLYWYRQALGQGPEFLTYFNYEAQQDKSGLPNDRFSAERPEGSISTLTIQRTEQRDSAMYRCASHSTPGGYQETQYFGPGTRLLVL.

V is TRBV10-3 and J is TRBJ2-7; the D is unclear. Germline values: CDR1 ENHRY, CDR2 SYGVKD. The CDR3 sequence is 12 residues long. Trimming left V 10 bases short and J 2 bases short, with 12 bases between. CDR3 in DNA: TGTGCCACCTCTTCGACGACCTACGAGCAGTACTTC. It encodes CATSSTTYEQYF.

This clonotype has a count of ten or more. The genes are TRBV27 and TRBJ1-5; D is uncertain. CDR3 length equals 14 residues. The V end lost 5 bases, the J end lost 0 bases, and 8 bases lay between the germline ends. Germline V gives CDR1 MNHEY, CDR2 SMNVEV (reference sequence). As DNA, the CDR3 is TGTGCCAGCAGTGTAACCTATAGCAATCAGCCCCAGCATTTT. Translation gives CASSVTYSNQPQHF.

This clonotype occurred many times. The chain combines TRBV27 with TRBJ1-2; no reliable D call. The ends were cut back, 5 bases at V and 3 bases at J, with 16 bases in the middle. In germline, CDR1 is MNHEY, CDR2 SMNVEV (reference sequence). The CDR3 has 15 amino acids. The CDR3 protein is CASSPRPIGHYGYTF. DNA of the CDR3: TGTGCCAGCAGTCCACGACCAATAGGCCACTATGGCTACACCTTC.

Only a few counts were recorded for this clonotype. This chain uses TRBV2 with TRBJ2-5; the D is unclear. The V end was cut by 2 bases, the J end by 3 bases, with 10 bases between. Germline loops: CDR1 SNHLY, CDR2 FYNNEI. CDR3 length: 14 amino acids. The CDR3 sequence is CASSEWGAKETQYF. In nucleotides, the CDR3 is TGTGCCAGCAGTGAATGGGGTGCCAAAGAGACCCAGTACTTC.

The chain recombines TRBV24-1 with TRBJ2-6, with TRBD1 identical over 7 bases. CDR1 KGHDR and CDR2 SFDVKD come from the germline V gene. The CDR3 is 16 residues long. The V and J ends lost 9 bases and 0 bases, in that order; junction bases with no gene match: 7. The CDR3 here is CATWTGHASGANVLTF. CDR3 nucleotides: TGTGCCACCTGGACAGGCCATGCCTCTGGGGCCAACGTCCTGACTTTC.

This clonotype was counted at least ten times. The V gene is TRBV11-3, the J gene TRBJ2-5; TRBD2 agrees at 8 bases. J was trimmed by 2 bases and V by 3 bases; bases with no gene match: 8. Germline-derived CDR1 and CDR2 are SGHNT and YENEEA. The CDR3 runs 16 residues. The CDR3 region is CASSFTTSGGQETQYF. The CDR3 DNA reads TGTGCCAGCAGCTTTACTACTAGCGGTGGTCAAGAGACCCAGTACTTC.

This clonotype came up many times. CDR3 nucleotide sequence: TGTGCCAGCAGTTACCTGGGGGTTGGAGGCTACACCTTC. It codes for CASSYLGVGGYTF. The chain links TRBV6-5 to TRBJ1-2; the D gene is possibly TRBD1 (5 bases). This CDR3 is built from 13 residues. The V end was cut by 2 bases, the J end by 8 bases, with 12 bases between. Per germline, CDR1 MNHEY and CDR2 SVGAGI.

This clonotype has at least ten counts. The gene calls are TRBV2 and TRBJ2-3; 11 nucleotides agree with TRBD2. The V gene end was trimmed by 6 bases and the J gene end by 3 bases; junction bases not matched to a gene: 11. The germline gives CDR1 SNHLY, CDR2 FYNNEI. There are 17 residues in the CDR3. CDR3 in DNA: TGTGCCAGCAGCTTCATAGCGGGGGGGCCAAAGACAGATACGCAGTATTTT. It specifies CASSFIAGGPKTDTQYF.

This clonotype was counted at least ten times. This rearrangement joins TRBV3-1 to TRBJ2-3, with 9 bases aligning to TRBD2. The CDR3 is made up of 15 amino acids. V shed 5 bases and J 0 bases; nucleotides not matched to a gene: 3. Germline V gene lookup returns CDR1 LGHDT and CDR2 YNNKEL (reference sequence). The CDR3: CASSITSGSTDTQYF. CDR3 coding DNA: TGTGCCAGCAGCATAACTAGCGGGAGCACAGATACGCAGTATTTT.

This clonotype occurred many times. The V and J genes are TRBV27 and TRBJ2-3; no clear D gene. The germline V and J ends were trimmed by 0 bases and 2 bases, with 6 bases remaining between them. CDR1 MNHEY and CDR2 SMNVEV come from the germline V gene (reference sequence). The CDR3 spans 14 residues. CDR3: CASSLSLDTDTQYF. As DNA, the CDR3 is TGTGCCAGCAGTTTATCCCTAGACACAGATACGCAGTATTTT.

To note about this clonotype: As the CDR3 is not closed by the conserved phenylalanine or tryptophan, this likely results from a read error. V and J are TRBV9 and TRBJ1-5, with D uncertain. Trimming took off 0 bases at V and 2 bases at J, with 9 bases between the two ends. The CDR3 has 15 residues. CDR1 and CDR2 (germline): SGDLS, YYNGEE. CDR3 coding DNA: TGTGCCAGCAGCGTAGGGGGAAGCGGCAATCAGCCCCAGCATTCT. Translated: CASSVGGSGNQPQHS.

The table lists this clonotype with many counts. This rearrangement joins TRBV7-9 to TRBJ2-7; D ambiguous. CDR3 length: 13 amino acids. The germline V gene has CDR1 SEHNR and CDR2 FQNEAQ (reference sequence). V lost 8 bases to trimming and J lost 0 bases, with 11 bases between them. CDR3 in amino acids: CASSSSSSYEQYF. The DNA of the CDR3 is TGTGCCAGCTCGTCTAGTTCCTCCTACGAGCAGTACTTC.

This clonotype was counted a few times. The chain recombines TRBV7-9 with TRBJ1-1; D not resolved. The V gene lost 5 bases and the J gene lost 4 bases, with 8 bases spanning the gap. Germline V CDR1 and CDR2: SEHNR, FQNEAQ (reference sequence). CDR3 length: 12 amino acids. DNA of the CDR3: TGTGCCAGCAGCCGACCGGGCACTGAAGCTTTCTTT. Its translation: CASSRPGTEAFF.

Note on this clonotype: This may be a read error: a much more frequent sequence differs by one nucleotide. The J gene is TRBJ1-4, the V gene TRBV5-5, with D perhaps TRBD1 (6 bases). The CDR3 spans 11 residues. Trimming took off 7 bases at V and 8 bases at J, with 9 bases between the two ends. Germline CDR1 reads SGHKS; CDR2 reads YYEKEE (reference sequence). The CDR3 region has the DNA TGTGCCAGCTCAGGGGCAGAAAAACTGTTTTTT. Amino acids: CASSGAEKLFF.

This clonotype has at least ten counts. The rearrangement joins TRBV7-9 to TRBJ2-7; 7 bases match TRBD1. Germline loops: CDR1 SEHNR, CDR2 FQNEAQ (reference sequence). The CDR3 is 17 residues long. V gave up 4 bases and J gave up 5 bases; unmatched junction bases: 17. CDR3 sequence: CASSSARGGPGRDEQYF. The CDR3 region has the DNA TGTGCCAGCAGCTCCGCGAGAGGGGGCCCCGGACGGGACGAGCAGTACTTC.

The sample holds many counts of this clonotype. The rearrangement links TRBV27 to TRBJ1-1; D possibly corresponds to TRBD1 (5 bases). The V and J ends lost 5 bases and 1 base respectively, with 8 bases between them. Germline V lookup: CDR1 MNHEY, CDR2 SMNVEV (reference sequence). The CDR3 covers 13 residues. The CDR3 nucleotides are TGTGCCAGCAGTCACGGGGGGAACACTGAAGCTTTCTTT. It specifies CASSHGGNTEAFF.

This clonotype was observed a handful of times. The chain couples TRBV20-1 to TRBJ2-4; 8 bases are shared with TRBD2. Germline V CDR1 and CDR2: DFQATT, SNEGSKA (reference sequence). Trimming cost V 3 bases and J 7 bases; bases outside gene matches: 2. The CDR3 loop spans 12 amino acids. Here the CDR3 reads CSASGGANIQYF. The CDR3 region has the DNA TGCAGTGCTAGCGGGGGGGCGAACATTCAGTACTTC.

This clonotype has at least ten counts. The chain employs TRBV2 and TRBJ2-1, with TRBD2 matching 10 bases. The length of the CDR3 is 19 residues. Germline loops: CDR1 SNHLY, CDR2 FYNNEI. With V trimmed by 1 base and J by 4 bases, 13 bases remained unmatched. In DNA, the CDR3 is TGTGCCAGCAGTGAAGAGGGGCCCCTGACTAGCGGGCGATACAATGAGCAGTTCTTC. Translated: CASSEEGPLTSGRYNEQFF.